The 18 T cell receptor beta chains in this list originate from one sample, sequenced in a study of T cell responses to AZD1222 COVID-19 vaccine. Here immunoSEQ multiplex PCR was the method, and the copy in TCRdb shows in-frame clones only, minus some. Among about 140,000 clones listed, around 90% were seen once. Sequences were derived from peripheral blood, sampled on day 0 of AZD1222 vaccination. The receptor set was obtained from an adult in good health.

CDR3 DNA sequence: TGTGCCAGCAGCCCTCAATCTTCGGGGGAGCAGTACTTC. Translation: CASSPQSSGEQYF. The chain carries TRBV3-1 (or the pseudogene TRBV3-2) and TRBJ2-7; a weak D match, TRBD2 (5 bases). Per the germline V gene, CDR1 is LGHDT and CDR2 is YNNKEL (reference sequence). This CDR3 is built from 13 residues. V was trimmed by 4 bases and J by 7 bases, leaving 14 bases between them.

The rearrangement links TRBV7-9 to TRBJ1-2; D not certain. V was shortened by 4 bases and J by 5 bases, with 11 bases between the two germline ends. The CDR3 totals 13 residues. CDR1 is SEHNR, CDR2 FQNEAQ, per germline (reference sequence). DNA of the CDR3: TGTGCCAGCAGCTCCGAGGCAGAATATGGCTACACCTTC. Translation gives CASSSEAEYGYTF.

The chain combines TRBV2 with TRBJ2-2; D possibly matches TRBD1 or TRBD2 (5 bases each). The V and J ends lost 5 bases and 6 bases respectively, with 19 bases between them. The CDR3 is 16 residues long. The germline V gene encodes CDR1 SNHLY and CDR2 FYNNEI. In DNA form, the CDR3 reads TGTGCCAGCAGTTCCCGGGACCCCAGCGCCGCCGGGGAGCTGTTTTTT. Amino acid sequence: CASSSRDPSAAGELFF.

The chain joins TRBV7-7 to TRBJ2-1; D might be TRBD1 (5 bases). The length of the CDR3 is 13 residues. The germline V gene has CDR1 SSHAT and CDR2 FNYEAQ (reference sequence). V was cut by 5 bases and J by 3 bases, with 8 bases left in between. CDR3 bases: TGTGCCAGCAGCGAAGACAGCTACAATGAGCAGTTCTTC. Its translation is CASSEDSYNEQFF.

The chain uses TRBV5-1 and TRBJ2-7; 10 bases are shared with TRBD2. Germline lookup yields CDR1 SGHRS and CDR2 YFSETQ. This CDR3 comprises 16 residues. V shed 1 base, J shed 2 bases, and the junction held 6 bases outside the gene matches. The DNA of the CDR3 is TGCGCCAGCAGCTTGAAAGCGGGAGGGATTACCTACGAGCAGTACTTC. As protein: CASSLKAGGITYEQYF.

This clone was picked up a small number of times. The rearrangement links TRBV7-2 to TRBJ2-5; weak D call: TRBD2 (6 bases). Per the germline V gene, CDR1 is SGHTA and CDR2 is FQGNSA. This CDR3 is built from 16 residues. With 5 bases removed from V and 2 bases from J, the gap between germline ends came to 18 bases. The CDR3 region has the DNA TGTGCCAGCAGCCGGTACGGGACTCAAAATCAAGAGACCCAGTACTTC. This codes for CASSRYGTQNQETQYF.

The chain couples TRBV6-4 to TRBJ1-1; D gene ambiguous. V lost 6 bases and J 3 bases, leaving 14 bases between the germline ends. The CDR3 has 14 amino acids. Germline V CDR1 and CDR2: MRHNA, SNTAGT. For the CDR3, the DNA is TGTGCCAGCAGCCGTGGAGGGTTGGACACTGAAGCTTTCTTT. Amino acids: CASSRGGLDTEAFF.

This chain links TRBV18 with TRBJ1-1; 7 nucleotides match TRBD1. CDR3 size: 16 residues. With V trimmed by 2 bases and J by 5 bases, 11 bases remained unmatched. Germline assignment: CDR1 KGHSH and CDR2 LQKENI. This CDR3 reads CASSPRSGGAATEAFF. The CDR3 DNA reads TGTGCCAGCTCACCAAGGTCAGGGGGGGCTGCAACTGAAGCTTTCTTT. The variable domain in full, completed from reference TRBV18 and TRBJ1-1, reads NAGVMQNPRHLVRRRGQEARLRCSPMKGHSHVYWYRQLPEEGLKFMVYLQKENIIDESGMPKERFSAEFPKEGPSILRIQQVVRGDSAAYFCASSPRSGGAATEAFFGQGTRLTVV.

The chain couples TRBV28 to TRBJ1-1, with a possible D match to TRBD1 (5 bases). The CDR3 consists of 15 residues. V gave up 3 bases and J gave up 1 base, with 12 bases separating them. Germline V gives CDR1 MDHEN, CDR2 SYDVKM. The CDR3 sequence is CASSFPGRWNTEAFF. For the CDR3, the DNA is TGTGCCAGCAGTTTCCCGGGACGTTGGAACACTGAAGCTTTCTTT.

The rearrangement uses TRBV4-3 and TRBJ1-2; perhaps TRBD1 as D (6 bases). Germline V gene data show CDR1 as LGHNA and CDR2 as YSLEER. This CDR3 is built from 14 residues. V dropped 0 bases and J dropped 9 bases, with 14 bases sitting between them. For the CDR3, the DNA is TGCGCCAGCAGCCAAGATCAGGGGTATAGAAGCTACACCTTC. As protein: CASSQDQGYRSYTF.

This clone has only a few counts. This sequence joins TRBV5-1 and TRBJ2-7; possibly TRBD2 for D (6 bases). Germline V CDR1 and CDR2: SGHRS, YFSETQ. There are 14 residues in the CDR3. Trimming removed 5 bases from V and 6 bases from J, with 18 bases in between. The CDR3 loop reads CASRGGQTRGEQYF. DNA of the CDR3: TGCGCCAGCAGGGGAGGTCAGACCCGGGGCGAGCAGTACTTC. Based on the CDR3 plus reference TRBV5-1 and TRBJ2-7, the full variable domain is KAGVTQTPRYLIKTRGQQVTLSCSPISGHRSVSWYQQTPGQGLQFLFEYFSETQRNKGNFPGRFSGRQFSNSRSEMNVSTLELGDSALYLCASRGGQTRGEQYFGPGTRLTVT.

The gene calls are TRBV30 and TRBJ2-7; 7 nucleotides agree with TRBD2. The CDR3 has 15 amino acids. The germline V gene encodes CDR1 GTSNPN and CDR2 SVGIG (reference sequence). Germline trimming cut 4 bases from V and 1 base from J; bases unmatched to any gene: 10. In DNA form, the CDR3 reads TGTGCCTGGACTCCGGAAGGACTAGTATCCTACGAGCAGTACTTC. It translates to CAWTPEGLVSYEQYF.

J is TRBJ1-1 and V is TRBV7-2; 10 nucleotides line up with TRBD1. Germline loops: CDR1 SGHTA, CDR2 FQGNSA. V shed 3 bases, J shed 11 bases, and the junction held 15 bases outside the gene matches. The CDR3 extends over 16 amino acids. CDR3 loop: CASSLSRDRGLKRAFF. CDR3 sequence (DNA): TGTGCCAGCAGCTTGTCCCGGGACAGGGGCCTCAAGAGGGCTTTCTTT.

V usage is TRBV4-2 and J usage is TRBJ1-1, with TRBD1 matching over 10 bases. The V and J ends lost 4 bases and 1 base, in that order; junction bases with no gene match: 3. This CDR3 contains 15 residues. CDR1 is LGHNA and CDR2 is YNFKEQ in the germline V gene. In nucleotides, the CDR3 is TGTGCCAGCAGCCCGACAGGGGGCTCGAACACTGAAGCTTTCTTT. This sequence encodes CASSPTGGSNTEAFF.

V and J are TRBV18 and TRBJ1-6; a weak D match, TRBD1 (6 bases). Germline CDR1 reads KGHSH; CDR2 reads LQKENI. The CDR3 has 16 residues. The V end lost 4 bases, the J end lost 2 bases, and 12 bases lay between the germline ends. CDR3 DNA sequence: TGTGCCAGCTCACTTGATCAGGGGACCTATAATTCACCCCTCCACTTT. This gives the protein CASSLDQGTYNSPLHF.

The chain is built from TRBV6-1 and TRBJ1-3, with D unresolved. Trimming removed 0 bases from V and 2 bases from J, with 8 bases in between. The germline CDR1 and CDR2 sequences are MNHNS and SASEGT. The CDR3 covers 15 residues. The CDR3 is CASSEASGTGNTIYF. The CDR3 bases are TGTGCCAGCAGTGAAGCGTCCGGGACTGGAAACACCATATATTTT.

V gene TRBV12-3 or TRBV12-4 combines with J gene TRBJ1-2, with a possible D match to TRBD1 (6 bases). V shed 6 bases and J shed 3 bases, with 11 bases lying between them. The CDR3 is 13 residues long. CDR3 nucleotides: TGTGCCAGCAGCGGGGGCGCTTACTATGGCTACACCTTC. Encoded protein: CASSGGAYYGYTF.

The chain's CDR3 is CASIRRDNGYTF. The CDR3 region has the DNA TGTGCCAGCATACGCCGGGATAATGGCTACACCTTC. The J gene is TRBJ1-2, the V gene TRBV2; no firm D call. Germline V lookup: CDR1 SNHLY, CDR2 FYNNEI. This CDR3 has 12 residues. The ends were cut back, 7 bases at V and 6 bases at J, with 12 bases in the middle. Variable domain in full (rest from reference TRBV2 and TRBJ1-2): EPEVTQTPSHQVTQMGQEVILRCVPISNHLYFYWYRQILGQKVEFLVSFYNNEISEKSEIFDDQFSVERPDGSNFTLKIRSTKLEDSAMYFCASIRRDNGYTFGSGTRLTVV.